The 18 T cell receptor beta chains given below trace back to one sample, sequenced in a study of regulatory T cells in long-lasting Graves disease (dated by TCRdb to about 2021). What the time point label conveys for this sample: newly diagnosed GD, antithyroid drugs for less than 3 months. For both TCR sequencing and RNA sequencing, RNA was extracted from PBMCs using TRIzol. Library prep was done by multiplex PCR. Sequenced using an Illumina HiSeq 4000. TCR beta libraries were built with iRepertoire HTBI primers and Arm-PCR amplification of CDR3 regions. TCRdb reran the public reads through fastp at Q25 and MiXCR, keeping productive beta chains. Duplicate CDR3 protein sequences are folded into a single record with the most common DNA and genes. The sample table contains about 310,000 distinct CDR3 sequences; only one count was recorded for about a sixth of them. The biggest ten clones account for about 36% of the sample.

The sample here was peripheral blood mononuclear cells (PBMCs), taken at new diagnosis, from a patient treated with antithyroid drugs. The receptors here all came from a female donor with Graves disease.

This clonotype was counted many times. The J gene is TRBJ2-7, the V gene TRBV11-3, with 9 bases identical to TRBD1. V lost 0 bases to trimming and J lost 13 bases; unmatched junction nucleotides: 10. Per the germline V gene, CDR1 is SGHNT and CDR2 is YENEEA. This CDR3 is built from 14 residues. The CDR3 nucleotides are TGTGCCAGCAGCTTAGATGGGGGACAGGGCCCCCCCTACTTC. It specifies CASSLDGGQGPPYF.

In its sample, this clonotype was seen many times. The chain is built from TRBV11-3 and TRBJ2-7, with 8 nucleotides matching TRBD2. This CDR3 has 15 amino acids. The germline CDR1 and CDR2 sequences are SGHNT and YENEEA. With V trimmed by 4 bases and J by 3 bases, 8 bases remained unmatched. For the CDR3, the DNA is TGTGCCAGCAGCTCACAATTAGCGGGAAGCTACGAGCAGTACTTC. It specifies CASSSQLAGSYEQYF.

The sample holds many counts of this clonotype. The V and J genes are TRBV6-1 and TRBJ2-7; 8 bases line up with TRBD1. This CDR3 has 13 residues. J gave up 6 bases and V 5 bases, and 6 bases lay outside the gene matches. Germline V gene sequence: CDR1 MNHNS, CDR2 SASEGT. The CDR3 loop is CASSRTGLGEQYF. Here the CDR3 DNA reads TGTGCCAGCAGTAGGACAGGGCTGGGCGAGCAGTACTTC.

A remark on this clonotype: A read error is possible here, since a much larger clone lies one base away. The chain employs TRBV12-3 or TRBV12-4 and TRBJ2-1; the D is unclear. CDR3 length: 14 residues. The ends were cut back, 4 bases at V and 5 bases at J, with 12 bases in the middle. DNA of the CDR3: TGTGCCAGCAGTTGGGCCTCCAGTCACAATGAGCAGTTCTTC. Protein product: CASSWASSHNEQFF.

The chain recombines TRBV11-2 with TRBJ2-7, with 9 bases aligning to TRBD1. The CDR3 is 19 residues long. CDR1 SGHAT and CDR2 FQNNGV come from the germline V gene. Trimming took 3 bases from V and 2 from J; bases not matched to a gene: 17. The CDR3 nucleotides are TGTGCCAGCAGCTTCGCGCTTTCCCTGACAGGGGGGATCCCCTACGAGCAGTACTTC. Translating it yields CASSFALSLTGGIPYEQYF.

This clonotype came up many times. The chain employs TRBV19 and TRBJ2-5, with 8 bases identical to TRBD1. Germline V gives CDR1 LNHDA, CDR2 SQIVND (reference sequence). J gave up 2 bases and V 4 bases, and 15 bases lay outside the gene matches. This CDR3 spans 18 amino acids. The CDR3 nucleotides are TGTGCCAGTAGTACCCAACAGACCGGGACAGGAGTACAAGAGACCCAGTACTTC. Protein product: CASSTQQTGTGVQETQYF.

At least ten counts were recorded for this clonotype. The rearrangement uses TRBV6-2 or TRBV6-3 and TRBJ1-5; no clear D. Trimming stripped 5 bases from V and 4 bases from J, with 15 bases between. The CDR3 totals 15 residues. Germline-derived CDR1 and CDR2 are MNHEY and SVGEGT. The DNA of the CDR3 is TGTGCCAGCAGTGGATCGGGCGGCCGGAATCAGCCCCAGCATTTT. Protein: CASSGSGGRNQPQHF.

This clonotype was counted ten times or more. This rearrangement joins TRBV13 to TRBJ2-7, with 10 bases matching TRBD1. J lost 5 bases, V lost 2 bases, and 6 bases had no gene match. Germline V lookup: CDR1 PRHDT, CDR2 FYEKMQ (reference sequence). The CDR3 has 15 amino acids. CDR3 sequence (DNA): TGTGCCAGCAGCTTACGGACAGGGGGTTCCCACGAGCAGTACTTC. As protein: CASSLRTGGSHEQYF.

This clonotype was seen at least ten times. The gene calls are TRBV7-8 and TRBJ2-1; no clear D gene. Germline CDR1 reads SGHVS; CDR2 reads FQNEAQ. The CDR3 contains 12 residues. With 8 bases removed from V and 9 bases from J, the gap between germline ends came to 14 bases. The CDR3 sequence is CASGQMATEQFF. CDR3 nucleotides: TGTGCCAGCGGCCAAATGGCGACTGAGCAGTTCTTC. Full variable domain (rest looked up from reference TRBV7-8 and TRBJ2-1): GAGVSQSPRYKVAKRGQDVALRCDPISGHVSLFWYQQALGQGPEFLTYFQNEAQLDKSGLPSDRFFAERPEGSVSTLKIQRTQQEDSAVYLCASGQMATEQFFGPGTRLTVL.

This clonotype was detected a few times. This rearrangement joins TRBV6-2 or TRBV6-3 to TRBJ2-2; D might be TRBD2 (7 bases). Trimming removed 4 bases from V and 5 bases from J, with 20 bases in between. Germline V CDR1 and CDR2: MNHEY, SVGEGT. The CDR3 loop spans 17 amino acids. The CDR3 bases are TGTGCCAGCAGTTTCCCAGGGGAGGGAGTGCGGACCGGGGAGCTGTTTTTT. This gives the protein CASSFPGEGVRTGELFF.

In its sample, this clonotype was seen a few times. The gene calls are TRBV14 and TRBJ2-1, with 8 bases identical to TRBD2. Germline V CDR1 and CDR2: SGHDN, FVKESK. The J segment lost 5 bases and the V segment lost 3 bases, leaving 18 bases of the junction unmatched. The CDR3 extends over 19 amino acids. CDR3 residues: CASSHPPPASGLLDNEQFF. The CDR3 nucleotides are TGTGCCAGCAGCCATCCCCCCCCAGCTAGCGGGTTATTGGACAATGAGCAGTTCTTC.

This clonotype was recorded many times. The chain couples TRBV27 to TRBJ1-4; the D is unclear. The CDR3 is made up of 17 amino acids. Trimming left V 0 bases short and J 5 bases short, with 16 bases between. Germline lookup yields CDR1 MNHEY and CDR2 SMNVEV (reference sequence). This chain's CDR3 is CASSLSSFGVGNEKLFF. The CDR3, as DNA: TGTGCCAGCAGTTTATCCTCGTTTGGGGTGGGGAATGAAAAACTGTTTTTT.

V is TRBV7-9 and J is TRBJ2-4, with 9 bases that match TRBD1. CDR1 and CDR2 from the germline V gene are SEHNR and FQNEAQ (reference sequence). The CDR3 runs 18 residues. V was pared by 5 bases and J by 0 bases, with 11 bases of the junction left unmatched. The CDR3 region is CASSRGTGTTLAKNIQYF. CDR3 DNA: TGTGCCAGCAGCCGTGGGACAGGGACCACGTTAGCCAAAAACATTCAGTACTTC.

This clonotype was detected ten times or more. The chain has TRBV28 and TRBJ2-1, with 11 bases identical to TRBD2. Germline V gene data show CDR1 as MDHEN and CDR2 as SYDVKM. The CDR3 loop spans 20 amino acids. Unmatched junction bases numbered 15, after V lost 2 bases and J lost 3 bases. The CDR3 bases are TGTGCCAGCAGTTTAAGTGGGGGGGCCACTAGCGGGAGCGACTACAATGAGCAGTTCTTC. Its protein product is CASSLSGGATSGSDYNEQFF.

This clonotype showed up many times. DNA for the CDR3: TGTGCCTCCGGACAGGGGGGCACTGAAGCTTTCTTT. Translated: CASGQGGTEAFF. The chain links TRBV30 to TRBJ1-1; 10 bases map to TRBD1. V dropped 7 bases and J dropped 4; count of bases not matched to a gene: 3. This CDR3 is 12 amino acids long. Looked up from germline, CDR1 is GTSNPN and CDR2 is SVGIG (reference sequence).

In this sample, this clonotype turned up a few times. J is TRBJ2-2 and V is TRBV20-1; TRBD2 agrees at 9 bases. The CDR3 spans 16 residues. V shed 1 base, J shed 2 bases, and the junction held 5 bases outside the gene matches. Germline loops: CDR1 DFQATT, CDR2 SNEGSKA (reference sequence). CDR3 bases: TGCAGTGCTAGAGTAGCACTAGCGGGTAACACCGGGGAGCTGTTTTTT. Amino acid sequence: CSARVALAGNTGELFF.

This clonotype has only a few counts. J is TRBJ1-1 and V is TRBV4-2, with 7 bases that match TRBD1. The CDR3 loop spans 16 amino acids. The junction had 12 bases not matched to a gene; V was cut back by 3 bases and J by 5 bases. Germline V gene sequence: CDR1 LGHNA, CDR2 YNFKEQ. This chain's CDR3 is CASSQPLTGKGTEAFF. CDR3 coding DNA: TGTGCCAGCAGCCAGCCCCTGACAGGGAAGGGAACTGAAGCTTTCTTT.

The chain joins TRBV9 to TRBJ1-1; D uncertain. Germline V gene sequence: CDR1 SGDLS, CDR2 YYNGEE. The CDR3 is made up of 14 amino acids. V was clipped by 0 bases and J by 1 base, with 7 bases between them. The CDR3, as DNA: TGTGCCAGCAGCGTAGTGGGAGCGAACACTGAAGCTTTCTTT. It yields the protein CASSVVGANTEAFF.